One sample yielded the 14 T cell receptor beta chains listed below, sequenced in a study of shared clonotypes between healthy human individuals. Assay: immunoSEQ multiplex PCR; the TCRdb copy retains only in-frame clones and omits some. Among 600,000 to 750,000 clones listed, just under 75% were seen once. The sequenced sample was memory CD4+ T cells sorted from blood. Subset in this sample: CD45RA-negative fraction. These receptors were taken from a woman in her twenties or thirties in good health.

This sequence joins TRBV11-2 and TRBJ2-2; no firm D call. Trimming shortened V by 4 bases and J by 3 bases, and 3 bases separated the two germline ends. Germline V gives CDR1 SGHAT, CDR2 FQNNGV. This CDR3 spans 12 amino acids. CDR3 amino acids: CASSSYTGELFF. In DNA, the CDR3 is TGTGCCAGCAGCTCCTACACCGGGGAGCTGTTTTTT.

CDR3 sequence: CASSRNPTDTQYF. DNA for the CDR3: TGTGCCAGCAGCCGTAATCCAACAGATACGCAGTATTTT. The rearrangement joins TRBV11-3 to TRBJ2-3; unclear D gene. Germline V gene data show CDR1 as SGHNT and CDR2 as YENEEA. V gave up 5 bases and J gave up 3 bases, with 9 bases separating them. The CDR3 totals 13 residues.

This clone has just a few counts. For the CDR3, the DNA is TGCGCCAGCAGCCAGTCACAGGGTCCTGAAGCTTTCTTT. Translated: CASSQSQGPEAFF. The chain combines TRBV4-1 with TRBJ1-1; a possible D gene is TRBD1 (6 bases). Germline V CDR1 and CDR2: MGHRA, YSYEKL. The CDR3 spans 13 residues. The V end lost 3 bases, the J end lost 6 bases, and 11 bases lay between the germline ends.

V usage is TRBV28 and J usage is TRBJ2-1; D is undetermined. Germline V CDR1 and CDR2: MDHEN, SYDVKM. V shed 6 bases and J shed 6 bases, with 12 bases lying between them. The CDR3 contains 13 residues. In DNA form, the CDR3 reads TGTGCCAGCAGCCCCGTGGTCCCCAATGAGCAGTTCTTC. Translating gives CASSPVVPNEQFF.

The V gene is TRBV11-2, the J gene TRBJ2-1; D possibly corresponds to TRBD2 (5 bases). Germline CDR1 and CDR2: SGHAT and FQNNGV. The CDR3 extends over 12 amino acids. Trimming stripped 3 bases from V and 9 bases from J, with 9 bases between. The CDR3 here is CASSLEDSEQFF. The CDR3 DNA reads TGTGCCAGCAGCTTGGAGGACTCTGAGCAGTTCTTC.

V and J are TRBV11-2 and TRBJ2-1; D gene unclear. Trimming took off 3 bases at V and 9 bases at J, with 15 bases between the two ends. This CDR3 region has 14 residues. Germline V CDR1 and CDR2: SGHAT, FQNNGV. CDR3 sequence reads: CASSLVKGKFEQFF. The CDR3 region has the DNA TGTGCCAGCAGCTTGGTGAAGGGAAAATTTGAGCAGTTCTTC.

A single count supports this clone. The gene calls are TRBV13 and TRBJ2-3, with 11 nucleotides matching TRBD2. CDR3 length: 17 residues. Germline values: CDR1 PRHDT, CDR2 FYEKMQ (reference sequence). The trim removed 5 bases at V and 5 bases at J, leaving 12 bases unmatched. As DNA, the CDR3 is TGTGCCAGCAGCCCGGGACTAGCGGCTGTGGGTGTAGATACGCAGTATTTT. Translation: CASSPGLAAVGVDTQYF. Complete variable domain (other parts from reference TRBV13 and TRBJ2-3): AAGVIQSPRHLIKEKRETATLKCYPIPRHDTVYWYQQGPGQDPQFLISFYEKMQSDKGSIPDRFSAQQFSDYHSELNMSSLELGDSALYFCASSPGLAAVGVDTQYFGPGTRLTVL.

Of note for this clone: The same CDR3 also results from other DNA sequences found in this sample. V gene TRBV18 combines with J gene TRBJ1-5; tentative D call: TRBD1 (5 bases). Germline V gene sequence: CDR1 KGHSH, CDR2 LQKENI. The CDR3 is 14 amino acids. The germline V and J ends were trimmed by 2 bases and 5 bases, with 10 bases remaining between them. In nucleotides, the CDR3 is TGTGCCAGCTCACCAGCGGGGGGTGATCAGCCCCAGCATTTT. It encodes CASSPAGGDQPQHF.

The genes are TRBV5-6 and TRBJ1-1; D not resolved. Germline loops: CDR1 SGHDT, CDR2 YYEEEE. V shed 2 bases and J shed 5 bases, with 19 bases lying between them. The CDR3 consists of 16 residues. CDR3 nucleotides: TGTGCCAGCAGCTTCTATTTAACCCAGGTGGGTACTGAAGCTTTCTTT. It codes for CASSFYLTQVGTEAFF.

The chain couples TRBV27 to TRBJ2-2; TRBD2 matches 9 bases. The ends lost 7 bases at V and 1 base at J; junction bases unmatched: 4. The CDR3 runs to 15 residues. Germline loops: CDR1 MNHEY, CDR2 SMNVEV (reference sequence). The CDR3 reads CASTRTSVNTGELFF. As DNA, the CDR3 is TGTGCCAGCACCCGGACTAGCGTGAACACCGGGGAGCTGTTTTTT.

The J gene is TRBJ2-3, the V gene TRBV28; D not certain. CDR3 size: 13 residues. V lost 5 bases, J lost 6 bases, and 12 bases lay in between. CDR1 and CDR2 (germline): MDHEN, SYDVKM. The CDR3: CASSPPRFDTQYF. Written as DNA, the CDR3 is TGTGCCAGCAGTCCCCCCCGGTTTGATACGCAGTATTTT.

The rearrangement joins TRBV6-1 to TRBJ2-3, with TRBD1 as a possible D gene (5 bases). Looked up from germline, CDR1 is MNHNS and CDR2 is SASEGT. The CDR3 sequence is 16 residues long. V lost 1 base to trimming and J lost 0 bases, with 11 bases between them. CDR3 coding DNA: TGTGCCAGCAGTGAAGGGGGCTATTCTAGCACAGATACGCAGTATTTT. As protein: CASSEGGYSSTDTQYF.

The chain is built from TRBV9 and TRBJ2-3, with TRBD2 matching over 7 bases. The CDR3 runs to 18 residues. Germline-derived CDR1 and CDR2 are SGDLS and YYNGEE. With V trimmed by 3 bases and J by 2 bases, 15 bases remained unmatched. The CDR3 sequence: CASSATPTSWEITDTQYF. CDR3 coding DNA: TGTGCCAGCAGCGCAACACCGACTAGCTGGGAGATCACAGATACGCAGTATTTT.

V is TRBV2 and J is TRBJ2-4, with 9 bases matching TRBD1. Losses at the gene ends were 5 bases for V and 5 bases for J; bases not matched to a gene: 7. The CDR3 covers 15 residues. CDR1 SNHLY and CDR2 FYNNEI come from the germline V gene. The DNA for the CDR3 is TGTGCCAGCAGTTCGGACAGGGGCGGCCAAAACATTCAGTACTTC. This encodes CASSSDRGGQNIQYF.